These T cell receptor beta chains were read from a single sample in a study of T cells in Graves' hyperthyroidism and ophthalmopathy. A single record per CDR3 protein comes from TCRdb applying MiXCR to the multiplex PCR reads. The data show over 300,000 distinct CDR3 sequences, with roughly 13% seen just once and about 11% held by the top ten. Material for sequencing was blood. All receptors come from a woman aged 60-75 years with Graves' hyperthyroidism. CDR3s include the opening cysteine and the closing phenylalanine or tryptophan. The D gene is left open where the match is weak. Clone size is stated in some rows and not others, as once, few, many or a class when expanded.

DNA	CDR3	V	J	size	D
TGTGCCAGCTCACCACCGCCTAGCGGGAGACGGTACAATGAGCAGTTCTTC	CASSPPPSGRRYNEQFF	TRBV18	TRBJ2-1	many	TRBD2
TGTGCCAGCAGCTTAAGCGCGGCTGGCGGGGCTCCCTACGAGCAGTACTTC	CASSLSAAGGAPYEQYF	TRBV13	TRBJ2-7	many	-
TGTGCCAGTCGGGGGGTTCGGACTGAAGCTTTCTTT	CASRGVRTEAFF	TRBV27	TRBJ1-1	few	-
TGTGCCAGCAGCTTAGAAATGGGGAGCTACGAGCAGTACTTC	CASSLEMGSYEQYF	TRBV7-2	TRBJ2-7	many	-
TGTGCCAGCAGTGAATTACCTAGCACAGATACGCAGTATTTT	CASSELPSTDTQYF	TRBV2	TRBJ2-3	many	-
TGTGCCAGCAGCTTAAAGACTAGCGTCGGAGATACGCAGTATTTT	CASSLKTSVGDTQYF	TRBV7-3	TRBJ2-3	many	TRBD2
TGTGCCAGCAGCTTAGGGGCGGGACTAGCGGGAGATGAGCAGTTCTTC	CASSLGAGLAGDEQFF	TRBV7-8	TRBJ2-1	-	TRBD2
TGTGCCAGCAGTTTAGAGGGTGTTGGTGAAAAACTGTTTTTT	CASSLEGVGEKLFF	TRBV12-3/TRBV12-4	TRBJ1-4	many	-
TGTGCCAGCAGCCTTCGGGGGTTGGGTACCGGGGAGCTGTTTTTT	CASSLRGLGTGELFF	TRBV25-1	TRBJ2-2	-	-
TGTGCCTGGGGAAGGGTGGGCACTGGAGCTTTCTTT	CAWGRVGTGAFF	TRBV30	TRBJ1-1	-	-
TGCAGTGCAACTAGCGAGTGGGAGTACAATGAGCAGTTCTTC	CSATSEWEYNEQFF	TRBV20-1	TRBJ2-1	few	TRBD2
TGTGCCATCAGTTATTCGGGCCGGGGAGGGGAGCAGTACTTC	CAISYSGRGGEQYF	TRBV10-3	TRBJ2-7	many	TRBD2
TGTGCCAGCAGCTTGTGGGAGGCAGTGCAGTTCTTC	CASSLWEAVQFF	TRBV5-6	TRBJ2-1	few	-
TGTGCCAGCAGTTCCACAGGAAAAACTGAAGCTTTCTTT	CASSSTGKTEAFF	TRBV12-3/TRBV12-4	TRBJ1-1	-	-
TGTGCCACCAAACAAAGCGGGAGCACAGATACGCAGTATTTT	CATKQSGSTDTQYF	TRBV2	TRBJ2-3	many	-
TGCGCCAGCAGCTTGGCCGAGCGTCAGACCCAGTACTTC	CASSLAERQTQYF	TRBV5-1	TRBJ2-5	few	-
TGCAGTGCTAGAAAATCCAATCAGCCCCAGCATTTT	CSARKSNQPQHF	TRBV20-1	TRBJ1-5	many	-
TGCAGCGTTGATGCAGGGGCTAGCACAGATACGCAGTATTTT	CSVDAGASTDTQYF	TRBV29-1	TRBJ2-3	many	-
TGTGCCAGCAGCCGAAGGACTCTAGCCTACGAGCAGTACTTC	CASSRRTLAYEQYF	TRBV28	TRBJ2-7	many	-
TGTGCCAGCAGCAGAGGGACAGGGGGCGAGGGAGGGGCCCAGTACTTC	CASSRGTGGEGGAQYF	TRBV11-2	TRBJ2-5	many	TRBD1
TGTGCCAGCAGTCGCGGGAGGGCCGGCAATGAGCAGTTCTTC	CASSRGRAGNEQFF	TRBV6-1	TRBJ2-1	many	TRBD2
TGTGCCAGCAGCTTATCCTCGGCTAGCGGAATTTACGAGCAGTACTTC	CASSLSSASGIYEQYF	TRBV7-9	TRBJ2-7	many	TRBD2
TGTGCCAGCAGCTTAGTTGCGGGAGGGTCCCCTGCCTACAATGAGCAGTTCTTC	CASSLVAGGSPAYNEQFF	TRBV11-2	TRBJ2-1	many	TRBD2
TGTGCCAGCAGTGAGAGTAGTCGCGGCGAAAAACTGTTTTTT	CASSESSRGEKLFF	TRBV28	TRBJ1-4	few	-
TGTGCCATCAGTGCTTACGGGGCCTACAATGAGCAGTTCTTC	CAISAYGAYNEQFF	TRBV10-3	TRBJ2-1	-	-
TGTGCCAGCAGTTCCGGACGGAGTAGCTATGGCTACACCTTC	CASSSGRSSYGYTF	TRBV28	TRBJ1-2	few	-
TGTGCCAGTAGTATTGACAGATTTGGCGGCTACACCTTC	CASSIDRFGGYTF	TRBV19	TRBJ1-2	-	-
TGTGCCAGCAGTGCCCGGGTGCGGACCCAAGAGACCCAGTACTTC	CASSARVRTQETQYF	TRBV12-3/TRBV12-4	TRBJ2-5	many	-